This TCR beta chain was recovered during a study of T cell responses to AZD1222 COVID-19 vaccine. General study points: Distributed over spike, vaccine-associated CD4 TCRs predominated at 160-218 and 743-854.

The protocol was immunoSEQ multiplex PCR, while the TCRdb copy is restricted to in-frame clones and leaves out a portion. Of approximately 150,000 clones in the sample, about 90% were seen once. Germline values: CDR1 SNHLY, CDR2 FYNNEI. Trimming removed 5 bases from V and 3 bases from J, with 19 bases in between. This CDR3 contains 17 residues. There are a few counts of this clone. No antigen is known for it. V gene TRBV2 combines with J gene TRBJ2-2, with D possibly called TRBD1 or TRBD2 (6 bases each). The source material was peripheral blood, sampled on day 0 of AZD1222 vaccination. The source is an adult in good health. CDR3 sequence (DNA): TGTGCCAGCAGTAGGAAAGGAGGGGGGTGGGACACCGGGGAGCTGTTTTTT. Its protein is CASSRKGGGWDTGELFF.